The sequence of this TCR beta chain was determined in a study of blood T cell repertoires in COVID-19. The overall study: From T cells, B-cell-depleted T cells, or PBMCs came the material, which was cDNA or gDNA.

The authors' processing: Amplification from reference gene primers served as the basis for estimated nucleated cell counts. This table comes from immunoSEQ multiplex PCR, and its TCRdb copy is limited to in-frame clones, with some not included. V and J calls and clone size are as listed in that table; D and trimming were resolved from the DNA. The sample carries about 300,000 clones, about nine tenths recorded once. The CDR3 is made up of 11 amino acids. V was pared by 3 bases and J by 13 bases, with 3 bases of the junction left unmatched. The V gene's germline CDR1 is ENHRY and CDR2 SYGVKD. Grouping used clinical history reported by participants in a survey and questionnaire. Contact with a PCR-confirmed or clinician-diagnosed COVID-19 case occurred within 2 weeks of entry.

The source of this sequence is a woman between 45 and 60 years old who had been exposed to COVID-19. Input material: PBMCs or T cells enriched from blood (not recorded which). The rearrangement uses TRBV10-3 and TRBJ2-1; TRBD1 matches at 7 bases. The CDR3 is CAISEGGGQFF. The CDR3 nucleotides read TGTGCCATCAGTGAAGGGGGCGGTCAGTTCTTC.